These 20 T cell receptor beta chains share one sample of origin, sequenced in a study of response to subunit inactivated influenza vaccine. Via MiXCR, TCRdb re-called the RT-PCR reads, giving one row per CDR3 protein. The sample has under 850,000 distinct CDR3 sequences; around a sixth are singletons. Here the sequenced sample was PBMCs from blood, taken 4 to 6 days after vaccination. These receptor sequences come from a man between 50 and 59 years old who received an inactivated influenza vaccine.

This clonotype was recorded a few times. The J gene is TRBJ2-5, the V gene TRBV20-1; perhaps TRBD1 as D (6 bases). Per germline, CDR1 DFQATT and CDR2 SNEGSKA (reference sequence). Between the trimmed V and J ends, which lost 5 bases and 5 bases, there was a span of 21 bases. This CDR3 contains 15 residues. The CDR3 reads CSARPRGRGAETQYF. CDR3 DNA sequence: TGCAGTGCTCGACCTAGGGGGAGAGGTGCGGAGACCCAGTACTTC.

There are a few counts of this clonotype. The rearrangement links TRBV28 to TRBJ1-2, with D perhaps TRBD1 (6 bases). The CDR3 is 12 amino acids. V was clipped by 9 bases and J by 4 bases, with 12 bases between them. Germline-derived CDR1 and CDR2 are MDHEN and SYDVKM. The CDR3 is CASLQGVYGYTF. The CDR3 bases are TGTGCCAGTCTACAGGGCGTCTATGGCTACACCTTC.

The rearrangement joins TRBV6-5 to TRBJ2-2, with 10 nucleotides matching TRBD2. From germline, CDR1 is MNHEY and CDR2 SVGAGI. V lost 0 bases and J lost 3; bases outside the gene matches: 4. There are 17 residues in the CDR3. CDR3 amino acids: CASSYSSSGRYTGELFF. CDR3 bases: TGTGCCAGCAGTTACTCGAGTAGCGGGAGGTACACCGGGGAGCTGTTTTTT.

This clonotype turned up a few times. This chain connects TRBV10-3 to TRBJ1-5; D perhaps matches TRBD1 (5 bases). The V end was cut by 0 bases, the J end by 2 bases, with 8 bases between. The CDR3 spans 15 residues. The V gene's germline CDR1 is ENHRY and CDR2 SYGVKD. CDR3 region: CAISESIQGNQPQHF. CDR3 DNA: TGTGCCATCAGTGAGTCGATACAGGGCAATCAGCCCCAGCATTTT.

The table lists this clonotype with many counts. The chain uses TRBV7-2 and TRBJ2-7; a possible D gene is TRBD2 (5 bases). Between the trimmed V and J ends, which lost 0 bases and 0 bases, there was a span of 6 bases. Germline V gene data show CDR1 as SGHTA and CDR2 as FQGNSA. The CDR3 is made up of 14 amino acids. DNA for the CDR3: TGTGCCAGCAGCTTAGCGGGAGACTCCTACGAGCAGTACTTC. Translation gives CASSLAGDSYEQYF.

The chain links TRBV6-1 to TRBJ1-2; 8 nucleotides match TRBD1. Germline lookup yields CDR1 MNHNS and CDR2 SASEGT. With V trimmed by 3 bases and J by 4 bases, 7 bases remained unmatched. The CDR3 sequence is 15 residues long. In DNA form, the CDR3 reads TGTGCCAGCAGTGAGGGGCAGGGGGCTATCTATGGCTACACCTTC. It codes for CASSEGQGAIYGYTF.

The CDR3 sequence: CASQPRGAYNEQFF. Written as DNA, the CDR3 is TGTGCCAGCCAACCTCGGGGGGCGTACAATGAGCAGTTCTTC. The chain is built from TRBV6-1 and TRBJ2-1, with D tentatively TRBD2 (7 bases). Per germline, CDR1 MNHNS and CDR2 SASEGT. Trimming pared 8 bases from V and 4 bases from J, leaving 15 bases between. CDR3 size: 14 residues.

This chain connects TRBV11-2 to TRBJ2-1; 7 nucleotides agree with TRBD2. CDR1 is SGHAT, CDR2 FQNNGV, per germline. This CDR3 has 18 amino acids. The V gene end was trimmed by 1 base and the J gene end by 4 bases; junction bases not matched to a gene: 13. CDR3: CASSLVPSRTSEYNEQFF. The CDR3 bases are TGTGCCAGCAGCTTAGTCCCAAGTAGAACTAGCGAGTACAATGAGCAGTTCTTC.

There are a few counts of this clonotype. The rearrangement uses TRBV12-3 or TRBV12-4 and TRBJ1-6; 8 nucleotides agree with TRBD1. This CDR3 is built from 13 residues. The CDR3 is CASRQGYNSPLHF. CDR3 bases: TGTGCTTCACGACAGGGGTACAATTCACCCCTCCACTTT.

The rearrangement joins TRBV18 to TRBJ2-5; the D is unclear. The germline CDR1 and CDR2 sequences are KGHSH and LQKENI. Trimming left V 6 bases short and J 1 base short, with 9 bases between. This CDR3 has 13 amino acids. The CDR3, as DNA: TGTGCCAGCTCTCCAACACGCCAAGAGACCCAGTACTTC. This gives the protein CASSPTRQETQYF.

As regards this clonotype: One junction end disagrees with the germline gene, perhaps due to a read error. DNA for the CDR3: TGTGCCAGCAGTAGACAGGTGGGGATCGCTGAAGCCTTCTTT. As protein: CASSRQVGIAEAFF. The chain joins TRBV12-3 or TRBV12-4 to TRBJ1-1, with D tentatively TRBD1 (6 bases). This CDR3 spans 14 amino acids.

This chain links TRBV30 with TRBJ2-2; a possible D gene is TRBD2 (5 bases). This CDR3 has 15 residues. The germline V and J ends were trimmed by 7 bases and 5 bases, with 20 bases remaining between them. CDR1 and CDR2 from the germline V gene are GTSNPN and SVGIG (reference sequence). The CDR3 region has the DNA TGTGCCTCCTACTTTGACTACCTTTCAACCGGGGAGCTGTTTTTT. Translation gives CASYFDYLSTGELFF.

The gene calls are TRBV11-2 and TRBJ2-7; TRBD2 aligns across 8 bases. This CDR3 spans 16 amino acids. The germline gives CDR1 SGHAT, CDR2 FQNNGV. J was trimmed by 2 bases and V by 3 bases; bases with no gene match: 9. CDR3 DNA sequence: TGTGCCAGCAGCTTTACGAGCGGGGGCCTTCCCTACGAGCAGTACTTC. Amino acids: CASSFTSGGLPYEQYF.

The chain carries TRBV29-1 and TRBJ2-3; TRBD1 matches 7 bases. Germline loops: CDR1 SQVTM, CDR2 ANQGSEA. V gave up 3 bases and J gave up 6 bases; unmatched junction bases: 15. The CDR3 consists of 16 residues. CDR3 region: CSVDGLQGVVSDTQYF. CDR3 bases: TGCAGCGTTGATGGGTTGCAGGGGGTCGTGTCGGATACGCAGTATTTT.

This clonotype has at least ten counts. The chain combines TRBV29-1 with TRBJ2-1; 11 positions agree with TRBD2. The trim removed 7 bases at V and 0 bases at J, leaving 8 bases unmatched. Germline CDR1 reads SQVTM; CDR2 reads ANQGSEA. The CDR3 extends over 16 amino acids. The CDR3 loop is CSGFSSGGSSYNEQFF. The CDR3, as DNA: TGCAGCGGTTTCTCTAGCGGGGGGAGCTCCTACAATGAGCAGTTCTTC.

This clonotype was detected only a few times. The J gene is TRBJ2-2, the V gene TRBV4-1; weak D call: TRBD1 (6 bases). The V and J ends lost 4 bases and 7 bases respectively, with 13 bases between them. This CDR3 spans 14 amino acids. CDR1 MGHRA and CDR2 YSYEKL come from the germline V gene. CDR3 sequence: CASSPHYRDGELFF. DNA for the CDR3: TGCGCCAGCAGCCCCCATTACAGGGACGGGGAGCTGTTTTTT.

This clonotype turned up a few times. The rearrangement joins TRBV7-2 to TRBJ1-1; D gene ambiguous. The length of the CDR3 is 14 residues. V dropped 1 base and J dropped 7 bases, with 13 bases sitting between them. Germline CDR1 and CDR2: SGHTA and FQGNSA. This chain's CDR3 is CASSLVILGNEAFF. The CDR3 DNA reads TGTGCCAGCAGCTTAGTTATACTTGGTAATGAAGCTTTCTTT.

This chain links TRBV24-1 with TRBJ2-3; D perhaps matches TRBD1 (6 bases). V was shortened by 11 bases and J by 3 bases, with 11 bases between the two germline ends. This CDR3 is built from 12 residues. The germline V gene encodes CDR1 KGHDR and CDR2 SFDVKD. The DNA of the CDR3 is TGTGCCATCGGACAGCAGACAGATACGCAGTATTTT. Translated, it gives CAIGQQTDTQYF.

This clonotype has only a few counts. The chain carries TRBV7-9 and TRBJ2-1; unclear D gene. The germline gives CDR1 SEHNR, CDR2 FQNEAQ (reference sequence). Trimming cost V 5 bases and J 1 base, with 15 bases left between them. The length of the CDR3 is 16 residues. The CDR3 loop reads CASSLLALGSYNEQFF. In DNA form, the CDR3 reads TGTGCCAGCAGCCTATTAGCCCTCGGATCCTACAATGAGCAGTTCTTC.

This clonotype was detected only a few times. This sequence joins TRBV20-1 and TRBJ2-3; 12 bases fit TRBD2. This CDR3 region has 15 residues. Germline V gives CDR1 DFQATT, CDR2 SNEGSKA (reference sequence). With V trimmed by 5 bases and J by 7 bases, 10 bases remained unmatched. Written as DNA, the CDR3 is TGCAGTGCTCGTCGACTAGCGGGAGAACTAAATACGCAGTATTTT. Translating gives CSARRLAGELNTQYF.